This TCR beta chain was profiled in a study of T cell repertoires in cytomegalovirus infection. Looking at the study overall: It can be stated that public TCR beta signatures indicated CMV infection as well as a matching HLA type.

Germline assignment: CDR1 SNHLY and CDR2 FYNNEI. The trim removed 6 bases at V and 5 bases at J, leaving 10 bases unmatched. This CDR3 has 15 residues. MiXCR was run by TCRdb on the reads, yielding one entry per CDR3 protein. The sample yields some 280,000 distinct CDR3 sequences, around 15% seen once. There are a few counts of this clonotype. The chain couples TRBV2 to TRBJ1-5; 7 nucleotides agree with TRBD1. The sequence derives from a human donor in good health (CMV status not recorded). Some clones in this sample may be carry-over from other donors' samples. Sequenced sample: PBMCs. The CDR3 loop reads CASSPSGQPHQPQHF. The CDR3 DNA follows: TGTGCCAGCAGCCCCTCGGGACAGCCTCATCAGCCCCAGCATTTT.